The 15 T cell receptor beta chains presented below share a single source sample, sequenced in a study of CD8 T cells in ankylosing spondylitis (dated by TCRdb to between 2016 and 2019). The receptor library was made with 5' RACE. Sequencing instrument: Illumina HiSeq 2500. TCRdb reworked the public reads: Q25 trimming with fastp, MiXCR clone assembly, productive beta chains retained. Each record represents a unique CDR3 protein, reported with the most common genes and DNA among its rows. The sample table records around 210,000 distinct CDR3 sequences; over 7% of these occur just once. The top ten clones comprise 4% to 5.5% of the sample. Sequencing was performed on blood, either unsorted or a sorted T cell fraction (not recorded which). The origin of the receptors is a female donor with ankylosing spondylitis or in good health (not recorded which).

This clonotype has ten or more counts. CDR3 nucleotide sequence: TGCAGTGCTAGTTCGTTAATAGCGGAGTCATACAATGAGCAGTTCTTC. Translating gives CSASSLIAESYNEQFF. The chain has TRBV20-1 and TRBJ2-1, with D possibly TRBD2 on 6 matching bases. The CDR3 covers 16 residues. Deletions cut 3 bases from V and 4 bases from J, with 19 bases between. Germline V lookup: CDR1 DFQATT, CDR2 SNEGSKA (reference sequence).

This clonotype was observed a few times. The chain joins TRBV6-2 or TRBV6-3 to TRBJ2-3, with D tentatively TRBD2 (6 bases). The CDR3 consists of 16 residues. V dropped 4 bases and J dropped 5 bases, with 19 bases sitting between them. In germline, CDR1 is MNHEY, CDR2 SVGEGT. The CDR3 loop reads CASSSPRPGLGDTQYF. The CDR3 coding sequence is TGTGCCAGCAGTTCCCCCCGGCCGGGACTTGGAGATACGCAGTATTTT.

Ten or more counts support this clonotype. V usage is TRBV7-8 and J usage is TRBJ1-4, with unresolved D. Trimming removed 1 base at V and 8 bases at J, with 5 bases between. There are 12 residues in the CDR3. Germline V gene sequence: CDR1 SGHVS, CDR2 FQNEAQ. The CDR3 DNA reads TGTGCCAGCAGCTTAGATGGGGAAAAACTGTTTTTT. This codes for CASSLDGEKLFF.

V is TRBV11-2 and J is TRBJ1-2; 11 positions match TRBD1. This CDR3 has 16 residues. The germline V gene has CDR1 SGHAT and CDR2 FQNNGV. V dropped 5 bases and J dropped 4; count of bases not matched to a gene: 9. This CDR3 is CASSLSSGTGGYGYTF. CDR3 in DNA: TGTGCCAGCAGCCTTTCTTCCGGGACAGGGGGCTATGGCTACACCTTC.

The chain joins TRBV6-2 or TRBV6-3 to TRBJ2-1; TRBD2 aligns across 8 bases. CDR1 is MNHEY and CDR2 is SVGEGT in the germline V gene. V was pared by 5 bases and J by 0 bases, with 12 bases of the junction left unmatched. The CDR3 totals 18 residues. The CDR3 nucleotides are TGTGCCAGCAGTGGAACTAGCGGCCCAGTGAGCTCCTACAATGAGCAGTTCTTC. Protein product: CASSGTSGPVSSYNEQFF.

Many counts were recorded for this clonotype. This chain connects TRBV14 to TRBJ2-7, with TRBD2 matching over 10 bases. The CDR3 sequence is 16 residues long. Germline V gives CDR1 SGHDN, CDR2 FVKESK. After removal of 2 bases from V and 4 bases from J, the junction contained 8 bases not matched to a gene. CDR3 residues: CASSQRPGLAPYEQYF. The CDR3, as DNA: TGTGCCAGCAGCCAAAGACCGGGACTAGCGCCGTACGAGCAGTACTTC.

This clonotype appeared many times. The rearrangement links TRBV20-1 to TRBJ2-1; no reliable D call. The germline CDR1 and CDR2 sequences are DFQATT and SNEGSKA (reference sequence). V was cut by 6 bases and J by 0 bases, with 9 bases left in between. The CDR3 covers 13 residues. The CDR3 here is CSADRSSYNEQFF. As DNA, the CDR3 is TGCAGTGCCGATCGGAGCTCCTACAATGAGCAGTTCTTC.

In its sample, this clonotype was seen many times. The chain carries TRBV5-1 and TRBJ2-7; D is possibly TRBD1 (5 bases). The CDR3 extends over 14 amino acids. With 0 bases removed from V and 3 bases from J, the gap between germline ends came to 10 bases. Looked up from germline, CDR1 is SGHRS and CDR2 is YFSETQ. The CDR3 bases are TGCGCCAGCAGCTTGGAAGCAGGGCGCTACGAGCAGTACTTC. It is translated as CASSLEAGRYEQYF.

Note on this clonotype: One end of the junction fails to match germline, which may point to a read error. This rearrangement joins TRBV5-8 to TRBJ2-6; 7 nucleotides line up with TRBD2. CDR1 is SGHTS and CDR2 is YDEGEE in the germline V gene. This CDR3 contains 18 residues. The CDR3 DNA reads TGTGTCAGCAGCTTGGTGAGCGGGATCCCCTCTGGGGCCAACGTCCTGACTTTC. Encoded protein: CVSSLVSGIPSGANVLTF.

A word on this clonotype: The germline gene is not matched at one end of the junction; a read error may be the cause. The chain combines TRBV6-2 or TRBV6-3 with TRBJ2-2; 8 nucleotides align to TRBD2. The CDR3 loop spans 13 amino acids. Germline V CDR1 and CDR2: MNHEY, SVGEGT. The CDR3 coding sequence is TGTACCAGCGGGAGTGTAGGCACCGGGGAGCTGTTTTTT. Its translation: CTSGSVGTGELFF.

A note on this clonotype: This clone may be a read error of a much larger clone one base away. The V call is TRBV7-8, the J call TRBJ2-1, with D possibly called TRBD1 or TRBD2 (5 bases each). The CDR3 loop spans 13 amino acids. The germline gives CDR1 SGHVS, CDR2 FQNEAQ. DNA for the CDR3: TGTGCCAACAGCACCGCACGGGACGCTGAGCAGTTCTTC. Translated, it gives CANSTARDAEQFF.

The V call is TRBV14, the J call TRBJ2-2; D call uncertain. Germline V CDR1 and CDR2: SGHDN, FVKESK. This CDR3 contains 15 residues. V was clipped by 2 bases and J by 7 bases, with 14 bases between them. The CDR3 nucleotides read TGTGCCAGCAGCCAAACGGGCGGCGGATACGGGGAGCTGTTTTTT. This gives the protein CASSQTGGGYGELFF. Together with reference TRBV14 and TRBJ2-2, the CDR3 gives the full variable domain: EAGVTQFPSHSVIEKGQTVTLRCDPISGHDNLYWYRRVMGKEIKFLLHFVKESKQDESGMPNNRFLAERTGGTYSTLKVQPAELEDSGVYFCASSQTGGGYGELFFGEGSRLTVL.

Many counts were recorded for this clonotype. This chain connects TRBV6-2 or TRBV6-3 to TRBJ2-3; no reliable D call. CDR3 length: 11 amino acids. CDR1 and CDR2 (germline): MNHEY, SVGEGT. V was cut by 5 bases and J by 7 bases, with 7 bases left in between. CDR3 coding DNA: TGTGCCAGCAGTGATCGAAATACGCAGTATTTT. It is translated as CASSDRNTQYF.

In its sample, this clonotype was seen many times. The chain joins TRBV19 to TRBJ2-1; D may be TRBD2 (5 bases). Germline lookup yields CDR1 LNHDA and CDR2 SQIVND (reference sequence). With 3 bases removed from V and 5 bases from J, the gap between germline ends came to 20 bases. CDR3 size: 17 residues. The CDR3 DNA is TGTGCCAGTAGTATTACTAGGACTTTTCTTACGGACAATGAGCAGTTCTTC. This sequence encodes CASSITRTFLTDNEQFF.

This clonotype came up many times. The CDR3 DNA reads as TGCAGCGCGGGCCACGGGGGCAGCTCCTACAATGAGCAGTTCTTC. Protein product: CSAGHGGSSYNEQFF. J is TRBJ2-1 and V is TRBV29-1; D possibly uses TRBD1 or TRBD2 (6 bases each). Germline CDR1 and CDR2: SQVTM and ANQGSEA. V lost 7 bases and J 0 bases, leaving 16 bases between the germline ends. CDR3 length: 15 amino acids.